The 26 T cell receptor beta chains reported below all come from one sample, sequenced in a study of T cell responses to AZD1222 COVID-19 vaccine. Clones were read by immunoSEQ multiplex PCR, and TCRdb kept only the in-frame ones, dropping some. This sample has about 88,000 clones, with around nine tenths found just once. The sequencing here drew on peripheral blood, taken 28 days after the second AZD1222 dose. These receptors came from an adult who received the AZD1222 COVID-19 vaccine.

V and J are TRBV19 and TRBJ1-1; TRBD1 might be the D (5 bases). The CDR3 totals 14 residues. V was trimmed by 6 bases and J by 1 base, leaving 12 bases between them. Germline CDR1 LNHDA, CDR2 SQIVND (reference sequence). CDR3 sequence reads: CASRSMGENTEAFF. CDR3 sequence (DNA): TGTGCCAGTAGATCCATGGGGGAGAACACTGAAGCTTTCTTT.

The chain recombines TRBV20-1 with TRBJ2-1; perhaps D is TRBD1 or TRBD2 (6 bases each). Deletions cut 3 bases from V and 9 bases from J, with 24 bases between. The germline gives CDR1 DFQATT, CDR2 SNEGSKA (reference sequence). The CDR3 spans 16 residues. The CDR3 DNA reads TGCAGTGCTAGTAGAGCCCCGGGACTTATAGGGGGTGAGCAGTTCTTC. This codes for CSASRAPGLIGGEQFF.

This chain joins TRBV18 and TRBJ2-5; D is uncertain. The CDR3 length is 12 residues. Germline V gives CDR1 KGHSH, CDR2 LQKENI. V was shortened by 3 bases and J by 5 bases, with 7 bases between the two germline ends. The CDR3 spells CASSPSGETQYF. DNA of the CDR3: TGTGCCAGCTCACCGTCCGGGGAGACCCAGTACTTC.

The V gene is TRBV10-3, the J gene TRBJ1-2, with 11 nucleotides matching TRBD1. The germline V gene has CDR1 ENHRY and CDR2 SYGVKD. CDR3 length equals 14 residues. V lost 4 bases and J lost 8; bases outside the gene matches: 6. CDR3 loop: CAISGGQGAIGYTF. For the CDR3, the DNA is TGTGCCATCAGTGGCGGACAGGGGGCGATCGGCTACACCTTC.

The chain carries TRBV7-2 and TRBJ1-4; no definite D call. Per germline, CDR1 SGHTA and CDR2 FQGNSA. CDR3 length: 15 amino acids. The germline V and J ends were trimmed by 0 bases and 0 bases, with 5 bases remaining between them. The CDR3 DNA reads as TGTGCCAGCAGCTTAGCCATCTCAACTAATGAAAAACTGTTTTTT. It translates to CASSLAISTNEKLFF.

This chain joins TRBV4-1 and TRBJ2-7; the match to TRBD2 covers 7 bases. The CDR3 is made up of 15 amino acids. V lost 1 base and J lost 2; bases outside the gene matches: 5. Germline V CDR1 and CDR2: MGHRA, YSYEKL. CDR3 residues: CASSQASSGTYEQYF. CDR3 nucleotides: TGCGCCAGCAGCCAAGCCTCTAGCGGCACCTACGAGCAGTACTTC.

V usage is TRBV5-1 and J usage is TRBJ2-1; a weak D match, TRBD2 (7 bases). CDR1 SGHRS and CDR2 YFSETQ come from the germline V gene. V was cut by 0 bases and J by 2 bases, with 12 bases left in between. The CDR3 is 16 amino acids. CDR3 amino acids: CASSLAGGGAYNEQFF. CDR3 coding DNA: TGCGCCAGCAGCTTGGCCGGAGGGGGGGCCTACAATGAGCAGTTCTTC.

The V call is TRBV10-3, the J call TRBJ2-7; D is possibly TRBD2 (6 bases). In germline, CDR1 is ENHRY, CDR2 SYGVKD. This CDR3 has 12 amino acids. Trimming stripped 10 bases from V and 0 bases from J, with 10 bases between. CDR3 protein: CATWEVSYEQYF. As DNA, the CDR3 is TGTGCCACCTGGGAGGTCTCCTACGAGCAGTACTTC.

The chain has TRBV7-2 and TRBJ1-5; 10 positions match TRBD1. The CDR3 length is 17 residues. V lost 5 bases, J lost 0 bases, and 7 bases stayed unmatched. CDR1 SGHTA and CDR2 FQGNSA come from the germline V gene. This CDR3 reads CASSVGQGVISNQPQHF. The CDR3, as DNA: TGTGCCAGCAGCGTCGGACAGGGGGTAATTAGCAATCAGCCCCAGCATTTT.

The chain recombines TRBV19 with TRBJ1-4; D gene ambiguous. Germline CDR1 is LNHDA and CDR2 is SQIVND (reference sequence). This CDR3 comprises 15 residues. V was cut by 4 bases and J by 5 bases, with 14 bases left in between. The DNA of the CDR3 is TGTGCCAGTAGTAACTGGCAGATGAAAAATGAAAAACTGTTTTTT. Translating gives CASSNWQMKNEKLFF.

The gene calls are TRBV19 and TRBJ1-5; 7 nucleotides match TRBD1. Germline CDR1 reads LNHDA; CDR2 reads SQIVND (reference sequence). CDR3 length equals 13 residues. The J segment lost 7 bases and the V segment lost 9 bases, leaving 9 bases of the junction unmatched. CDR3 bases: TGTGCCAGCAACCAGGACAGGAGGCAGCCCCAGCATTTT. Its protein product is CASNQDRRQPQHF.

V is TRBV2 and J is TRBJ1-2; TRBD1 might be the D (5 bases). The CDR3 consists of 14 residues. With 6 bases removed from V and 8 bases from J, the gap between germline ends came to 19 bases. Germline V CDR1 and CDR2: SNHLY, FYNNEI. CDR3 sequence reads: CASRNPDMTGGYTF. Here the CDR3 DNA reads TGTGCCAGCAGGAACCCGGACATGACGGGGGGCTACACCTTC. Variable domain in full (rest from reference TRBV2 and TRBJ1-2): EPEVTQTPSHQVTQMGQEVILRCVPISNHLYFYWYRQILGQKVEFLVSFYNNEISEKSEIFDDQFSVERPDGSNFTLKIRSTKLEDSAMYFCASRNPDMTGGYTFGSGTRLTVV.

Remarks on this clone: At the DNA level, this CDR3 is encoded by other sequences in the same sample as well. This sequence joins TRBV27 and TRBJ1-2; D is possibly TRBD1 (5 bases). Germline lookup yields CDR1 MNHEY and CDR2 SMNVEV (reference sequence). V dropped 5 bases and J dropped 5 bases, with 9 bases sitting between them. The CDR3 loop spans 12 amino acids. CDR3 nucleotides: TGTGCCAGCAGTCTCGAGGGGTATGGCTACACCTTC. Translation: CASSLEGYGYTF.

The J gene is TRBJ2-3, the V gene TRBV9, with 8 bases identical to TRBD1. V gave up 4 bases and J gave up 6 bases; unmatched junction bases: 10. The length of the CDR3 is 15 residues. The germline V gene encodes CDR1 SGDLS and CDR2 YYNGEE. CDR3 sequence: CASSPRTGYGDTQYF. The CDR3 DNA sequence: TGTGCCAGCAGCCCCAGGACAGGGTATGGGGATACGCAGTATTTT.

The chain employs TRBV10-3 and TRBJ1-1; 8 bases match TRBD1. This CDR3 is built from 16 residues. The J segment lost 2 bases and the V segment lost 5 bases, leaving 10 bases of the junction unmatched. Germline values: CDR1 ENHRY, CDR2 SYGVKD. The CDR3 loop reads CAISHTRGTGNTEAFF. CDR3 coding DNA: TGTGCCATCAGTCATACTCGCGGGACAGGCAACACTGAAGCTTTCTTT.

The chain couples TRBV3-1 (or the pseudogene TRBV3-2) to TRBJ1-1; 8 bases align to TRBD1. The CDR3 has 13 amino acids. J was trimmed by 3 bases and V by 4 bases; bases with no gene match: 1. From germline, CDR1 is LGHDT and CDR2 YNNKEL (reference sequence). CDR3 bases: TGTGCCAGCAGCCTGGACAGGGACACTGAAGCTTTCTTT. This sequence encodes CASSLDRDTEAFF.

On this clone: At one end the junction does not follow the germline gene, possibly because of a read error. The rearrangement uses TRBV5-1 and TRBJ2-7; the D call may be TRBD1 or TRBD2 (5 bases each). The CDR3 extends over 14 amino acids. Germline values: CDR1 SGHRS, CDR2 YFSETQ. CDR3 in DNA: TGCGCCAGCAGTTTAGGGACCGGGATGGGATGGGGGAACTTC. This sequence encodes CASSLGTGMGWGNF.

The rearrangement uses TRBV9 and TRBJ2-7; 9 nucleotides align to TRBD1. The CDR3 is made up of 16 amino acids. After removal of 0 bases from V and 5 bases from J, the junction contained 9 bases not matched to a gene. Germline lookup yields CDR1 SGDLS and CDR2 YYNGEE. In DNA, the CDR3 is TGTGCCAGCAGCGTAGAGATTGGAGGACAGGGGAACGAGCAGTACTTC. Translating gives CASSVEIGGQGNEQYF.

The chain couples TRBV5-4 to TRBJ2-5; 8 bases map to TRBD2. Per the germline V gene, CDR1 is SGHNT and CDR2 is YYREEE (reference sequence). The V segment lost 4 bases and the J segment 5 bases; nucleotides outside the gene matches: 13. The CDR3 runs 16 residues. The CDR3 coding sequence is TGTGCCAGCAGCCTGGGGCAGCGGGGGTGGGAGGAGACCCAGTACTTC. It specifies CASSLGQRGWEETQYF. The full variable domain, with the rest looked up from reference TRBV5-4 and TRBJ2-5, is ETGVTQSPTHLIKTRGQQVTLRCSSQSGHNTVSWYQQALGQGPQFIFQYYREEENGRGNFPPRFSGLQFPNYSSELNVNALELDDSALYLCASSLGQRGWEETQYFGPGTRLLVL.

The V and J genes are TRBV21-1 and TRBJ1-2. TRBV21-1 is listed as a pseudogene. This CDR3 spans 14 amino acids. The CDR3 sequence: CASSFRPDEGGYTF. DNA of the CDR3: TGTGCCAGCAGCTTCCGGCCCGACGAAGGGGGCTACACCTTC.

This sequence joins TRBV5-1 and TRBJ2-1; D is ambiguous. Trimming shortened V by 0 bases and J by 8 bases, and 12 bases separated the two germline ends. This CDR3 contains 14 residues. Germline V gene sequence: CDR1 SGHRS, CDR2 YFSETQ. CDR3 residues: CASSLVTQSHEQFF. CDR3 bases: TGCGCCAGCAGCTTGGTGACCCAAAGTCATGAGCAGTTCTTC.

The rearrangement uses TRBV20-1 and TRBJ2-3; 11 bases agree with TRBD2. Germline CDR1 and CDR2: DFQATT and SNEGSKA (reference sequence). Germline trimming cut 3 bases from V and 3 bases from J; bases unmatched to any gene: 17. This CDR3 spans 19 amino acids. The CDR3 bases are TGCAGTGCTAGTGGGGACGGGCTAGCGGGGGGTGAGGGAACAGATACGCAGTATTTT. Encoded protein: CSASGDGLAGGEGTDTQYF.

The chain uses TRBV28 and TRBJ1-5; TRBD1 aligns across 10 bases. In germline, CDR1 is MDHEN, CDR2 SYDVKM. The CDR3 length is 16 residues. J was trimmed by 7 bases and V by 6 bases; bases with no gene match: 12. Here the CDR3 DNA reads TGTGCCAGCAGAACAGCCACCGGACAGGGGGGGCAGCCCCAGCATTTT. This translates into CASRTATGQGGQPQHF.

The rearrangement joins TRBV5-1 to TRBJ1-3, with a possible D match to TRBD1 (6 bases). V lost 3 bases and J 0 bases, leaving 7 bases between the germline ends. This CDR3 spans 14 amino acids. CDR1 SGHRS and CDR2 YFSETQ come from the germline V gene. DNA of the CDR3: TGCGCCAGCAGCTCACAGGGCTCTGGAAACACCATATATTTT. It translates to CASSSQGSGNTIYF.

V usage is TRBV10-1 and J usage is TRBJ1-1; D call uncertain. Germline V gives CDR1 WNHNN, CDR2 SYGVQD (reference sequence). The CDR3 loop spans 15 amino acids. The V end lost 1 base, the J end lost 4 bases, and 13 bases lay between the germline ends. The CDR3 DNA reads TGCGCCAGCAGTGAGTACACTACGATAGCCACTGAAGCTTTCTTT. This sequence encodes CASSEYTTIATEAFF.

The J gene is TRBJ1-6, the V gene TRBV5-1; D gene uncertain. Per the germline V gene, CDR1 is SGHRS and CDR2 is YFSETQ. The germline V and J ends were trimmed by 4 bases and 3 bases, with 5 bases remaining between them. The CDR3 is 13 residues long. The CDR3 spells CASSLNYNSPLHF. In DNA, the CDR3 is TGCGCCAGCAGCCTTAACTATAATTCACCCCTCCACTTT.